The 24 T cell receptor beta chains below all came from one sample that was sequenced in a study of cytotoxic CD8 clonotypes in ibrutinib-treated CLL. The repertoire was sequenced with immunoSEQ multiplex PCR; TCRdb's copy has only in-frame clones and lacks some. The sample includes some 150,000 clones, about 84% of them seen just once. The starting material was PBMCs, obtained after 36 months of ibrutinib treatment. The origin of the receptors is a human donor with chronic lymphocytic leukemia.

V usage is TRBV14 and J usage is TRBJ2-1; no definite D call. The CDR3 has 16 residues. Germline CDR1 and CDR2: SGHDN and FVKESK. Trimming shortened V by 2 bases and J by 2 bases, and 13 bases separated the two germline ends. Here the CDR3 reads CASSQFRVLTYNEQFF. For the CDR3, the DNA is TGTGCCAGCAGCCAATTTAGGGTTCTGACCTACAATGAGCAGTTCTTC.

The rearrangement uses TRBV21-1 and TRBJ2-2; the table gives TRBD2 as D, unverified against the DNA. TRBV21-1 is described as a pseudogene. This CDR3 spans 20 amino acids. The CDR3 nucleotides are TGTGCCAGCAGCATACGAATCGTTCGTTATGGGACTAGCGGGGCCGGGGAGCTGTTTTTT. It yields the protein CASSIRIVRYGTSGAGELFF.

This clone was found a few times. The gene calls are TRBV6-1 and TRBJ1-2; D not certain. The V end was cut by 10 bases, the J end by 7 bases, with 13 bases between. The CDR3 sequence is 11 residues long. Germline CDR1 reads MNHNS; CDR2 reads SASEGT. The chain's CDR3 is CATSPGGGYTF. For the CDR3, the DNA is TGTGCCACCAGCCCTGGAGGTGGCTACACCTTC.

The DNA of the CDR3 is TGCGCCAGCAGCCCAGGACAGGGAAAGACCGGGGAGCTGTTTTTT. Protein product: CASSPGQGKTGELFF. The rearrangement uses TRBV5-1 and TRBJ2-2, with TRBD1 matching 8 bases. This CDR3 comprises 15 residues. Trimming at V came to 4 bases and at J to 5 bases, leaving 7 bases not matched to a gene. Germline loops: CDR1 SGHRS, CDR2 YFSETQ.

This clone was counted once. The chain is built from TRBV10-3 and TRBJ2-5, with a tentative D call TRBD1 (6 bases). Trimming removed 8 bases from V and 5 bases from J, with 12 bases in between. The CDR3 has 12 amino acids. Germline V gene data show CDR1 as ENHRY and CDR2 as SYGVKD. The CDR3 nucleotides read TGTGCCATCGGCCCAGGGGAGGAGACCCAGTACTTC. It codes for CAIGPGEETQYF.

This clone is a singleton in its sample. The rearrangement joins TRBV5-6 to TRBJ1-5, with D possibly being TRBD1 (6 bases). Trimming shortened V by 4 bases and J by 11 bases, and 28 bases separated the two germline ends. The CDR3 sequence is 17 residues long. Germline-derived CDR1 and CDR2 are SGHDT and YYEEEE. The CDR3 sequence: CASSRSGAGSGQWTQHF. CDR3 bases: TGTGCCAGCAGCCGTTCAGGGGCGGGTTCTGGCCAGTGGACCCAGCATTTT.

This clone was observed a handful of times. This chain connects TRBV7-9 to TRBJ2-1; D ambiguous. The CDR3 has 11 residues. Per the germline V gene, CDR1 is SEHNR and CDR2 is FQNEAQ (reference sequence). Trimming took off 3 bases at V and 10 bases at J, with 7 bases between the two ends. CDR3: CASSFRGEQFF. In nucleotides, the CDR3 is TGTGCCAGCAGCTTTCGTGGCGAGCAGTTCTTC.

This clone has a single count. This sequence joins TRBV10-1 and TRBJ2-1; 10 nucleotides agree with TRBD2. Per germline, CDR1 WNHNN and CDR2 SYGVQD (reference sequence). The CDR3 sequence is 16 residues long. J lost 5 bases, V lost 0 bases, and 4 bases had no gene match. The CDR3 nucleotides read TGCGCCAGCAGTGAGTCCTGGACTAGCGGTCACAATGAGCAGTTCTTC. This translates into CASSESWTSGHNEQFF.

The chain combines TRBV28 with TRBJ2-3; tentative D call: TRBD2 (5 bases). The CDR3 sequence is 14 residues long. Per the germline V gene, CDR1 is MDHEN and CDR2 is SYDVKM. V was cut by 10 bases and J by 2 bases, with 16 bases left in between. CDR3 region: CAISLGPPTDTQYF. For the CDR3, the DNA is TGTGCCATCTCACTAGGGCCCCCCACAGATACGCAGTATTTT.

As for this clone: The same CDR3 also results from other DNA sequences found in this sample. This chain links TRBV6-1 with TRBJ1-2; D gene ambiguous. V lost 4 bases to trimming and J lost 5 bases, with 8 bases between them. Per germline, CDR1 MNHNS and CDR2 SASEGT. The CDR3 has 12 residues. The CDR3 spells CASSVTGYGYTF. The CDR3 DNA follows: TGTGCCAGCAGTGTGACTGGGTATGGCTACACCTTC.

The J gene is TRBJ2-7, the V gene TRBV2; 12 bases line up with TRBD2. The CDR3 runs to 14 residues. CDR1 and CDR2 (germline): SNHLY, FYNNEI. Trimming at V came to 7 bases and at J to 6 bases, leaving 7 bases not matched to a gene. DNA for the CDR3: TGTGCCAGCACTGGACTAGCGGGAACCCTCGAGCAGTACTTC. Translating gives CASTGLAGTLEQYF.

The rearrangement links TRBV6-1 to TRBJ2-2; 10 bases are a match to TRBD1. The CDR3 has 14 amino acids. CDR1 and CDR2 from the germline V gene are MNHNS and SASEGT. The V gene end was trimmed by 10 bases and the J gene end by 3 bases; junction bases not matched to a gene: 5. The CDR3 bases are TGTGCCACCGGGACAGGGGCTTACACCGGGGAGCTGTTTTTT. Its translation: CATGTGAYTGELFF.

In nucleotides, the CDR3 is TGTGCCAGCAGCGTAACTAGCGGGAGGGGGAATGAGCAGTTCTTC. Translated: CASSVTSGRGNEQFF. V is TRBV9 and J is TRBJ2-1, with TRBD2 matching over 13 bases. CDR3 length equals 15 residues. Trimming cost V 1 base and J 7 bases; bases outside gene matches: 2. Germline CDR1 is SGDLS and CDR2 is YYNGEE.

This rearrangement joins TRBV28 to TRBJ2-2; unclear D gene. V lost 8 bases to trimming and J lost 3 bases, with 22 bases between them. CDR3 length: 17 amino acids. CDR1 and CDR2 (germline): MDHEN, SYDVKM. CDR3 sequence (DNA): TGTGCCAGCCGCTCGCCATACCACCGGTGGGACACCGGGGAGCTGTTTTTT. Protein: CASRSPYHRWDTGELFF. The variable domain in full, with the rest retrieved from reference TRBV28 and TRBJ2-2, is DVKVTQSSRYLVKRTGEKVFLECVQDMDHENMFWYRQDPGLGLRLIYFSYDVKMKEKGDIPEGYSVSREKKERFSLILESASTNQTSMYLCASRSPYHRWDTGELFFGEGSRLTVL.

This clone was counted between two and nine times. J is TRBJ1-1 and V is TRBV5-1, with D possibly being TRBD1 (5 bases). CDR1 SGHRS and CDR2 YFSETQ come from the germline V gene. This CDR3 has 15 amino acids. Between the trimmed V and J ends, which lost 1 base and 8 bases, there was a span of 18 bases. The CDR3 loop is CASSLRTTVDGEAFF. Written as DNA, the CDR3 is TGCGCCAGCAGCTTGAGGACAACAGTTGACGGGGAAGCTTTCTTT.

CDR3 nucleotides: TGCGCCAGCAGCGTAGGGGGACTAGCGGGGAAAGAGACCCAGTACTTC. It codes for CASSVGGLAGKETQYF. This chain uses TRBV5-1 with TRBJ2-5; 13 bases agree with TRBD2. The CDR3 loop spans 16 amino acids. V gave up 4 bases and J gave up 3 bases; unmatched junction bases: 6. Per the germline V gene, CDR1 is SGHRS and CDR2 is YFSETQ.

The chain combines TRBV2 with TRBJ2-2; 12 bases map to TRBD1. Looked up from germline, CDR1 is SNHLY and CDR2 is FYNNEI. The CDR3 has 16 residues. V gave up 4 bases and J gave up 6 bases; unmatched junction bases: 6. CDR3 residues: CASSASGTGGSGELFF. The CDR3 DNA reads TGTGCCAGCAGTGCCTCCGGGACAGGGGGCTCCGGGGAGCTGTTTTTT.

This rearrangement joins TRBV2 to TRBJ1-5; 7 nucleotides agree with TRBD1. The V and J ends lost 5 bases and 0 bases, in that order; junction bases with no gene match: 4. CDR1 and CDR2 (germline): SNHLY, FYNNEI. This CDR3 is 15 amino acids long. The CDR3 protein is CASSRTGASNQPQHF. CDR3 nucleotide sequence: TGTGCCAGCAGTCGGACAGGAGCTAGCAATCAGCCCCAGCATTTT.

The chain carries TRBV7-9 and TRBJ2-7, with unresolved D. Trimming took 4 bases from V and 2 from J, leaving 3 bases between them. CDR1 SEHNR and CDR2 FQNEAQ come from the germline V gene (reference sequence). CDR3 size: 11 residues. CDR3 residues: CASSSAYEQYF. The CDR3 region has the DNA TGTGCCAGCAGCTCGGCCTACGAGCAGTACTTC.

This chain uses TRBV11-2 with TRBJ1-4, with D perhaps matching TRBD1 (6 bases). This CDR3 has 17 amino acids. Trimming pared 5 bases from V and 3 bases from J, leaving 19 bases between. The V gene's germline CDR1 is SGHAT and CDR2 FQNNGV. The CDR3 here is CASSTLGGRGANEKLFF. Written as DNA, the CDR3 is TGTGCCAGCAGCACCCTGGGGGGGCGCGGAGCTAATGAAAAACTGTTTTTT.

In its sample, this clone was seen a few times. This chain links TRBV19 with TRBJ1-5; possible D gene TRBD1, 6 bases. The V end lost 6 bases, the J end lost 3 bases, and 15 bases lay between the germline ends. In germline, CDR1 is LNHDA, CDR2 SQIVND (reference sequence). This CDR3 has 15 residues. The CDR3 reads CASSTGQIINQPQHF. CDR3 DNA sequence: TGTGCCAGTAGCACAGGACAGATTATCAATCAGCCCCAGCATTTT.

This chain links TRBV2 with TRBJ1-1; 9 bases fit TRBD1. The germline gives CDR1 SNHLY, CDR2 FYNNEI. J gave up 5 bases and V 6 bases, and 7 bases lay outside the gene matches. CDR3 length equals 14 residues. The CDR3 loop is CASRPDRGWTEAFF. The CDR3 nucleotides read TGTGCCAGCAGGCCGGACAGGGGCTGGACTGAAGCTTTCTTT.

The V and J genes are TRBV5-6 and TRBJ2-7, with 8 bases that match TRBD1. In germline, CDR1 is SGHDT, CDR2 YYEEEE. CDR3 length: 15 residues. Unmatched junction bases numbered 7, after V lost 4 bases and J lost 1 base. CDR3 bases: TGTGCCAGCAGCCCGGGGACAGGTGTTTCCTACGAGCAGTACTTC. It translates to CASSPGTGVSYEQYF.

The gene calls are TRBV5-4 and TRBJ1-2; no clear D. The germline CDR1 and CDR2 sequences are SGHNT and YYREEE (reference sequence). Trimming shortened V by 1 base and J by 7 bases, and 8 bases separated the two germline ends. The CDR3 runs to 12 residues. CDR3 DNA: TGTGCCAGCAGCTTGCCAGGAGGTGGCTACACCTTC. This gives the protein CASSLPGGGYTF.